The T cell receptor (beta chain) described here comes from a study of CD8 T cells in ankylosing spondylitis. Overall study results and limits: In synovial fluid and blood from reactive arthritis, some motif variants were previously reported. Ankylosing spondylitis blood appeared to carry a characteristic TCR beta motif of 7 or 8 highly homologous variants.

In its sample, this clonotype was seen many times. The antigen is unknown. TCRdb re-derived calls from the 5' RACE reads in MiXCR, one entry per CDR3 protein. This sample has about 180,000 distinct CDR3 sequences, with 9.8% found just once. The germline V gene has CDR1 SGHRS and CDR2 YFSETQ. CDR3 length equals 12 residues. Trimming removed 5 bases from V and 3 bases from J, with 9 bases in between. This receptor was taken from a female donor with ankylosing spondylitis or in good health (not recorded which). The rearrangement uses TRBV5-1 and TRBJ2-7, with D maybe TRBD2 (6 bases). The specimen was blood, either unsorted or a sorted T cell fraction (not recorded which). The CDR3, as DNA: TGCGCCAGCAGTGACGGGAGCTACGAGCAGTACTTC. Translation gives CASSDGSYEQYF.